This paragraph covers one T cell receptor (beta chain) sequence. The data originate from a study of T cell changes during pregnancy in multiple sclerosis. With 2 bases removed from V and 4 bases from J, the gap between germline ends came to 20 bases. Germline V CDR1 and CDR2: SGHTA, FQGNSA. The CDR3 covers 17 residues. The protocol was immunoSEQ multiplex PCR, while the TCRdb copy is restricted to in-frame clones and leaves out a portion. The sample yields approximately 93,000 clones, under 95% seen once. This sequence was found in a female donor with multiple sclerosis, enrolled in a pregnancy study. The chain recombines TRBV7-2 with TRBJ1-1; D unresolved. Sequencing used peripheral blood, obtained before pregnancy. The chain's CDR3 is CASSLTWRTSTATEAFF. CDR3 DNA: TGTGCCAGCAGCTTAACGTGGAGGACGTCGACTGCCACTGAAGCTTTCTTT.